This TCR beta chain is drawn from a study of cytomegalovirus exposure and HLA in healthy donors. Study findings and constraints: V segments that were indistinguishable, TRBV6-2 and TRBV6-3 among them, were omitted from analysis. Some highly shared sequence variants likely arose as a pipeline artifact.

60 Vbeta and 13 Jbeta primers were used in PCR. Sequencing used immunoSEQ multiplex PCR; TCRdb keeps in-frame clones, though not all of them. Found here are approximately 120,000 clones, 70% to 90% of them singletons; the top ten hold roughly 20%. In the case of this clone: Its antigen remains unknown.

This CDR3 spans 15 amino acids. Germline values: CDR1 PRHDT, CDR2 FYEKMQ (reference sequence). Sequences were obtained from PBMCs. The chain links TRBV13 to TRBJ2-5, with a possible D match to TRBD1 (6 bases). The J call is doubtful: the DNA matches TRBJ2-7 better. The TCR comes from a man younger than 30 in good health and CMV-seropositive. The CDR3 nucleotides read TGTGCCAGCAGCCTACCGGGACAAGGTATCTACGAGCAGTACTTC. Amino acid sequence: CASSLPGQGIYEQYF.